The sequence of this TCR beta chain was determined in a study of blood T cell repertoires in COVID-19. V lost 3 bases and J 7 bases, leaving 15 bases between the germline ends. This CDR3 has 14 amino acids. Germline V gene lookup returns CDR1 MDHEN and CDR2 SYDVKM. Here immunoSEQ multiplex PCR was the method, and the copy in TCRdb shows in-frame clones only, minus some. The sample lists about 360,000 clones; approximately 86% were seen once. Source material: peripheral blood. V gene TRBV28 combines with J gene TRBJ1-2; D possibly corresponds to TRBD1 (6 bases). The TCR was taken from a human donor in a cohort sampled during active COVID-19. CDR3 residues: CASSFDRRSAGYTF. The CDR3 DNA is TGTGCCAGCAGTTTCGACAGGCGGTCGGCTGGCTACACCTTC.